Presented here are 12 T cell receptor beta chains from one specimen sequenced in a study of early T cells in non-severe SARS-CoV-2 infection (dated by TCRdb to about 2021). The library was made by 5' RACE. The listed sequencing device is NextSeq 500. TCRdb reprocessed the public reads (quality trimming at Q25 with fastp, clone calling with MiXCR) and kept in-frame beta chains. All rows with the same CDR3 protein become a single entry with the most common DNA and genes. The table for this sample lists 40,000 or so distinct CDR3 sequences; around 5.8% of them were counted only once. The ten top clones hold roughly 4% of the sample. Here the sequenced sample was whole blood, taken at baseline. These receptors all come from an adult who was a healthcare worker with PCR-confirmed SARS-CoV-2 infection or an uninfected control (not recorded which).

This clonotype was seen ten or more times. J is TRBJ2-2 and V is TRBV5-4, with 8 positions matching TRBD2. Per germline, CDR1 SGHNT and CDR2 YYREEE (reference sequence). This CDR3 spans 15 amino acids. J was trimmed by 3 bases and V by 4 bases; bases with no gene match: 5. CDR3 DNA: TGTGCCAGCAGCCCGACTAGCGAATACACCGGGGAGCTGTTTTTT. Residues: CASSPTSEYTGELFF.

This clonotype was counted at least ten times. The rearrangement joins TRBV29-1 to TRBJ2-7; D call uncertain. The V end was cut by 7 bases, the J end by 2 bases, with 18 bases between. The CDR3 extends over 14 amino acids. Germline V CDR1 and CDR2: SQVTM, ANQGSEA. The chain's CDR3 is CSATGPTFPYEQYF. The CDR3 DNA reads as TGCAGCGCTACCGGGCCCACTTTTCCCTACGAGCAGTACTTC.

This clonotype was found many times. The chain has TRBV10-3 and TRBJ2-1; D remains ambiguous. Germline CDR1 is ENHRY and CDR2 is SYGVKD. V gave up 2 bases and J gave up 5 bases, with 7 bases separating them. The CDR3 consists of 13 residues. The DNA of the CDR3 is TGTGCCATCAGTGAGGAGTGGGACAATGAGCAGTTCTTC. It is translated as CAISEEWDNEQFF.

This clonotype showed up many times. The V call is TRBV18, the J call TRBJ2-4; no definite D call. V lost 3 bases and J 3 bases, leaving 15 bases between the germline ends. This CDR3 spans 16 amino acids. Germline CDR1 reads KGHSH; CDR2 reads LQKENI. As DNA, the CDR3 is TGTGCCAGCTCACCCGCCCCCTCGAGTGTCAAAAACATTCAGTACTTC. Amino acids: CASSPAPSSVKNIQYF.

This clonotype was detected many times. The V and J genes are TRBV7-2 and TRBJ1-1, with 9 bases fitting TRBD1. Germline V gene sequence: CDR1 SGHTA, CDR2 FQGNSA. Unmatched junction bases numbered 7, after V lost 6 bases and J lost 11 bases. CDR3 length equals 12 residues. The CDR3 loop reads CASRRNRGLAFF. The CDR3 coding sequence is TGTGCCAGCAGACGTAACAGGGGGCTTGCTTTCTTT.

This clonotype was seen ten or more times. This chain joins TRBV5-4 and TRBJ2-3; D might be TRBD1 (6 bases). CDR3 size: 16 residues. V shed 5 bases and J shed 0 bases, with 16 bases lying between them. From germline, CDR1 is SGHNT and CDR2 YYREEE (reference sequence). CDR3 amino acids: CASRRQIGGSTDTQYF. DNA for the CDR3: TGTGCCAGCAGACGCCAGATAGGGGGTAGCACAGATACGCAGTATTTT.

The chain links TRBV6-2 or TRBV6-3 to TRBJ2-1, with TRBD2 identical over 13 bases. Germline V gives CDR1 MNHEY, CDR2 SVGEGT. The J segment lost 5 bases and the V segment lost 5 bases, leaving 9 bases of the junction unmatched. The CDR3 spans 17 residues. CDR3 loop: CASSASGLAGPNNEQFF. CDR3 coding DNA: TGTGCCAGCAGTGCCTCGGGACTAGCGGGGCCGAACAATGAGCAGTTCTTC.

In this sample, this clonotype turned up many times. J is TRBJ2-4 and V is TRBV5-1, with TRBD1 matching 10 bases. V lost 4 bases and J lost 14; bases outside the gene matches: 12. Germline assignment: CDR1 SGHRS and CDR2 YFSETQ. The CDR3 contains 14 residues. CDR3 bases: TGCGCCAGCAGCGCCGCGACAGGGGGCAGACAAGAGTACTTC. Amino acids: CASSAATGGRQEYF.

There are a few counts of this clonotype. The rearrangement uses TRBV4-1 and TRBJ1-1; D call uncertain. The CDR3 has 13 amino acids. Germline CDR1 MGHRA, CDR2 YSYEKL. Trimming removed 5 bases from V and 1 base from J, with 8 bases in between. CDR3: CASSSSPNTEAFF. CDR3 nucleotide sequence: TGCGCCAGCAGCTCTTCACCGAACACTGAAGCTTTCTTT.

This clonotype was observed at least ten times. The rearrangement links TRBV6-1 to TRBJ2-3; perhaps TRBD2 as D (5 bases). The CDR3 is 15 residues long. V gave up 6 bases and J gave up 6 bases, with 19 bases separating them. The germline gives CDR1 MNHNS, CDR2 SASEGT. CDR3 loop: CASRLRRVGGDTQYF. CDR3 DNA sequence: TGTGCCAGCAGGCTTCGGCGGGTGGGTGGGGATACGCAGTATTTT.

This clonotype was seen more than once but under ten times. CDR3 residues: CASSLATPRGSYEQYF. The CDR3 DNA follows: TGTGCCAGCAGCTTAGCGACCCCAAGGGGGTCCTACGAGCAGTACTTC. The J gene is TRBJ2-7, the V gene TRBV7-6; a possible D gene is TRBD1 (6 bases). This CDR3 region has 16 residues. V dropped 0 bases and J dropped 1 base, with 13 bases sitting between them. Germline V CDR1 and CDR2: SGHVS, FNYEAQ.

This clonotype was seen repeatedly, ten times or more. The chain couples TRBV3-1 to TRBJ2-4; maybe TRBD2 (6 bases). CDR1 is LGHDT and CDR2 is YNNKEL in the germline V gene (reference sequence). Between the trimmed V and J ends, which lost 0 bases and 0 bases, there was a span of 6 bases. The CDR3 runs to 15 residues. This CDR3 reads CASSQEGLAKNIQYF. The DNA for the CDR3 is TGTGCCAGCAGCCAAGAGGGACTAGCCAAAAACATTCAGTACTTC.